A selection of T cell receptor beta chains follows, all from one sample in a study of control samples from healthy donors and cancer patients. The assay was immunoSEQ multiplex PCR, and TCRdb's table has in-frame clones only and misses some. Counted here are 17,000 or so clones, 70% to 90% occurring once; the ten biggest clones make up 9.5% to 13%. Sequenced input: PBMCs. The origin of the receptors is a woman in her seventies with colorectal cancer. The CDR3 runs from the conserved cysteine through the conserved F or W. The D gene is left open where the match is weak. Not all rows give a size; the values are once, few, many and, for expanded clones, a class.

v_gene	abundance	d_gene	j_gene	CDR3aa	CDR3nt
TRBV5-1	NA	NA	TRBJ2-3	CASSPADPIADTQYF	TGCGCCAGCAGCCCTGCCGACCCAATCGCAGATACGCAGTATTTT
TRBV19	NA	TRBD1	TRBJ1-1	CASSDRVGTEAFF	TGTGCCAGTTCGGACAGGGTGGGCACTGAAGCTTTCTTT
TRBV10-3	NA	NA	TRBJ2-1	CAISPGQLINEQFF	TGTGCCATCAGTCCGGGACAACTCATCAATGAGCAGTTCTTC
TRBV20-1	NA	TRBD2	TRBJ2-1	CSASPTSGSSSYNEQFF	TGCAGTGCTAGTCCAACTAGCGGGTCGAGCTCCTACAATGAGCAGTTCTTC
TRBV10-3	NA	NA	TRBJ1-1	CAISETPQGNTEAFF	TGTGCCATCAGTGAGACCCCACAGGGGAACACTGAAGCTTTCTTT
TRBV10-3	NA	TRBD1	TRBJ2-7	CAIRTGGSYEQYF	TGTGCCATCAGAACAGGGGGCTCCTACGAGCAGTACTTC
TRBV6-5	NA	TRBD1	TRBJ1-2	CAIRDRGSNYGYTF	TGTGCCATCAGGGACAGGGGGTCGAACTATGGCTACACCTTC
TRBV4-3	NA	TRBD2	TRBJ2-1	CASSQGTSGRNEQFF	TGCGCCAGCAGCCAAGGGACTAGCGGGAGAAATGAGCAGTTCTTC
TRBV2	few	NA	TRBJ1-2	CASSRGAGGIRYTF	TGTGCCAGCAGCCGAGGGGCCGGGGGAATAAGGTACACCTTC
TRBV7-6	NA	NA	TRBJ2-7	CASSLVAVSTYEQYF	TGTGCCAGCAGCTTAGTGGCAGTCTCTACCTACGAGCAGTACTTC
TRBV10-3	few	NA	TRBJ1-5	CAISDKGVGNQPQHF	TGTGCCATCAGTGATAAGGGGGTTGGCAATCAGCCCCAGCATTTT
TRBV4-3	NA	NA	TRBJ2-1	CASSQEPAASSYNEQFF	TGCGCCAGCAGCCAAGAGCCGGCTGCTAGCAGTTACAATGAGCAGTTCTTC
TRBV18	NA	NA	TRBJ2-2	CASSPTGELFF	TGTGCCAGCTCTCCCACCGGGGAGCTGTTTTTT
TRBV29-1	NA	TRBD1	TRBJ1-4	CSVEDGQGNEKLFF	TGCAGCGTTGAAGATGGACAGGGTAATGAAAAACTGTTTTTT
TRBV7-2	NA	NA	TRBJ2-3	CASSRMGDTQYF	TGTGCCAGCAGTAGAATGGGGGATACGCAGTATTTT
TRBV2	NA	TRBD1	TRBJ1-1	CASRLGQVGFDTEAFF	TGTGCCAGCAGATTGGGACAGGTGGGGTTTGACACTGAAGCTTTCTTT
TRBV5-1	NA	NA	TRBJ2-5	CASSWASRTQETQYF	TGCGCCAGCAGTTGGGCTAGCCGAACACAAGAGACCCAGTACTTC
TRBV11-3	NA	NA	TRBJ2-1	CASSLVRDVAYNEQFF	TGTGCCAGCAGCTTAGTCCGGGACGTAGCCTACAATGAGCAGTTCTTC
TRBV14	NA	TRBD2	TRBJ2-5	CASSLSILAEAYQETQYF	TGTGCCAGCAGCCTTTCAATACTAGCGGAAGCGTACCAAGAGACCCAGTACTTC
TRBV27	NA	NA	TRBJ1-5	CASSLSPRGLQPQHF	TGTGCCAGCAGTTTATCGCCCCGGGGGCTTCAGCCCCAGCATTTT
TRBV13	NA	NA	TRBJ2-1	CASRGLQDSSYNEQFF	TGTGCCAGCAGGGGGCTTCAAGACAGCTCCTACAATGAGCAGTTCTTC
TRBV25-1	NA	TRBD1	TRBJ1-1	CASSLGQVPTEAFF	TGTGCCAGCAGTTTGGGACAGGTCCCCACTGAAGCTTTCTTT
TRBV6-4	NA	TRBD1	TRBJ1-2	CASNKGPAGGEDGYTF	TGTGCCAGCAATAAAGGACCCGCAGGGGGCGAGGATGGCTACACCTTC
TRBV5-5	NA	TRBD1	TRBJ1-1	CASSETWTGGPNTEAFF	TGTGCCAGCAGCGAAACATGGACAGGGGGCCCTAACACTGAAGCTTTCTTT
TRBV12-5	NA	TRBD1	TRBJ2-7	CASGLGLWTGGAEDEQYF	TGTGCTAGTGGTTTGGGGTTGTGGACAGGGGGCGCAGAGGACGAGCAGTACTTC
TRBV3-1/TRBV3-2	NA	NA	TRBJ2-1	CASSPGDAKYNEQFF	TGTGCCAGCAGCCCCGGCGACGCGAAGTACAATGAGCAGTTCTTC
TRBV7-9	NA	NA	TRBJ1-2	CASSFVLGVGYGYTF	TGTGCCAGCAGCTTCGTGCTGGGGGTCGGCTATGGCTACACCTTC
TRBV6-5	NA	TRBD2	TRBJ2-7	CASTGRRGGRYEQYF	TGTGCCAGTACAGGGCGGCGGGGGGGCCGGTACGAGCAGTACTTC
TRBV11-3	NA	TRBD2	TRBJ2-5	CASSPGTSGGQETQYF	TGTGCCAGCAGCCCCGGGACTAGCGGGGGCCAAGAGACCCAGTACTTC
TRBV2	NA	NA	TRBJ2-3	CASRGNVLGGYF	TGTGCCAGCAGGGGCAACGTTTTGGGGGGGTATTTT
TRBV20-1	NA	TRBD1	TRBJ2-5	CSASRRGQDQETQYF	TGCAGTGCTAGTCGTAGGGGGCAGGACCAAGAGACCCAGTACTTC
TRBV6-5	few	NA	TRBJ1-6	CASSYSVGRPLHF	TGTGCCAGCAGTTACTCGGTAGGGAGGCCCCTCCACTTT
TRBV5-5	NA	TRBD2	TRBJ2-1	CASSLELASYNEQFF	TGTGCCAGCAGCTTGGAACTAGCGAGCTACAATGAGCAGTTCTTC
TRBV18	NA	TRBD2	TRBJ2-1	CASSPRSGGSNEQFF	TGTGCCAGCTCACCACGTAGCGGGGGGTCCAATGAGCAGTTCTTC
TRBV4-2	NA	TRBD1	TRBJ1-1	CASSQAATGGWTEAFF	TGTGCCAGCAGCCAGGCCGCGACAGGGGGATGGACTGAAGCTTTCTTT
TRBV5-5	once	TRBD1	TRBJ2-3	CASSLGGQGAGTQYF	TGTGCCAGCAGCTTGGGGGGACAGGGGGCAGGTACGCAGTATTTT
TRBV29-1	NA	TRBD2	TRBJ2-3	CSVHSGRSADTQYF	TGCAGCGTTCATAGCGGGAGATCTGCAGATACGCAGTATTTT
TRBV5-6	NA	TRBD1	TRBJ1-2	CASSSTGNYGYTF	TGTGCCAGCAGCTCGACAGGGAACTATGGCTACACCTTC
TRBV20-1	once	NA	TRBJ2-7	CSASGGTGQYF	TGCAGTGCTAGCGGAGGGACCGGGCAGTACTTC
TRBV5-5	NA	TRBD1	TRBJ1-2	CASSFSSGGKGGYTF	TGTGCCAGCAGCTTTTCTTCAGGGGGCAAGGGAGGCTACACCTTC
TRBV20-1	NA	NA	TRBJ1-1	CSASKPGGNTEAFF	TGCAGTGCTAGTAAGCCGGGTGGGAACACTGAAGCTTTCTTT
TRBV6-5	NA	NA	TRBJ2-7	CASSYWPESSYEQYF	TGTGCCAGCAGTTACTGGCCAGAGAGCTCCTACGAGCAGTACTTC
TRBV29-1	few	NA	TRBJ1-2	CSVEDLDYRYGYTF	TGCAGCGTTGAAGACCTAGATTACCGATATGGCTACACCTTC
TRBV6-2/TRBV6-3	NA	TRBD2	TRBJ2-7	CASSHTSGPYEQYF	TGTGCCAGCAGTCATACTAGCGGCCCCTACGAGCAGTACTTC
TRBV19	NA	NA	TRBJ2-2	CASSISGGAAGELFF	TGTGCCAGTAGTATTTCGGGGGGCGCGGCCGGGGAGCTGTTTTTT
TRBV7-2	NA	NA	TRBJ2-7	CASSFVSPDYEQYF	TGTGCCAGCAGCTTTGTCAGCCCGGACTACGAGCAGTACTTC
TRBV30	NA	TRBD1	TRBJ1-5	CAWSTPGQGNQPQHF	TGTGCCTGGAGTACGCCGGGACAGGGGAATCAGCCCCAGCATTTT
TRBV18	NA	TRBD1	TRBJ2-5	CASSPMRQGAGETQYF	TGTGCCAGCTCACCAATGCGGCAGGGGGCGGGAGAGACCCAGTACTTC
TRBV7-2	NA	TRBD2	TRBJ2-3	CASSEGTSHSGTQYF	TGTGCCAGCAGCGAAGGGACTAGCCATTCGGGTACGCAGTATTTT
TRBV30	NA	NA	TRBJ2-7	CAWSEGSFYEQYF	TGTGCCTGGAGTGAGGGATCCTTCTACGAGCAGTACTTC
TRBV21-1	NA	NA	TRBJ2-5	CASSKPDGARETQYF	TGTGCCAGCAGCAAACCCGATGGCGCGCGAGAGACCCAGTACTTC
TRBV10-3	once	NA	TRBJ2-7	CASRQSYEQYF	TGTGCCAGCCGACAGTCCTACGAGCAGTACTTC
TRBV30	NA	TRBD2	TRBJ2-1	CASRSSGSGYNEQFF	TGTGCCTCCCGGAGTAGCGGGAGCGGGTACAATGAGCAGTTCTTC
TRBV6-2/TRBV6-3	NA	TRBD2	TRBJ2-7	CASSSLGLAGGDSYEQYF	TGTGCCAGCAGTTCCCTCGGACTAGCGGGAGGGGACTCCTACGAGCAGTACTTC
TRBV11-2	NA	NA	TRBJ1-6	CASSLDRGINSPLHF	TGTGCCAGCAGCCTGGACAGAGGAATTAATTCACCCCTCCACTTT
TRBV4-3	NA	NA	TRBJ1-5	CASSQDRTGSGPQHF	TGCGCCAGCAGCCAAGATCGGACGGGGAGCGGGCCCCAGCATTTT
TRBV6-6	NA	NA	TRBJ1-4	CASSYDRDPRGEKLFF	TGTGCCAGCAGTTACGATCGGGACCCCCGAGGTGAAAAACTGTTTTTT
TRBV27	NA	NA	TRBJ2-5	CASSFKETQYF	TGTGCCAGCAGTTTCAAAGAGACCCAGTACTTC
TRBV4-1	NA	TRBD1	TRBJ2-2	CASSQGGTGNTGELFF	TGCGCCAGCAGCCAAGGCGGGACAGGGAACACCGGGGAGCTGTTTTTT